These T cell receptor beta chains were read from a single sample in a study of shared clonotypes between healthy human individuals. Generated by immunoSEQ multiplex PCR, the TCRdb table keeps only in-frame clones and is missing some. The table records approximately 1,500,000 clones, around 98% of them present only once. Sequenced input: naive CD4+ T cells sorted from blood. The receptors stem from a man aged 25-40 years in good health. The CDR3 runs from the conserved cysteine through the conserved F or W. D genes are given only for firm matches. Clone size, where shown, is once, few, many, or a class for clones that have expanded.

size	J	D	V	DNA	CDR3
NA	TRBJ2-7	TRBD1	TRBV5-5	TGTGCCAGCAGCTTTTTTGGTGGACAGGAAGGCGAGCAGTACTTC	CASSFFGGQEGEQYF
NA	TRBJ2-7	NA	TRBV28	TGTGCCAGCAGTTTGAAATACGAGCAGTACTTC	CASSLKYEQYF
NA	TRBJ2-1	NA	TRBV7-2	TGTGCCAGCAGCTCCGGGCGTAGCATGAAGCAGTTCTTC	CASSSGRSMKQFF
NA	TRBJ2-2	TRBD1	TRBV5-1	TGCGCCAGCAGCCAACAGGGGTGGACCGGGGAGCTGTTTTTT	CASSQQGWTGELFF
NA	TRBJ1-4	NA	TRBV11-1	TGTGCCAGCAGCCCCCGACATTCAACTAATGAAAAACTGTTTTTT	CASSPRHSTNEKLFF
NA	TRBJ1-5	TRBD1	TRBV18	TGTGCCAGCTCACCGGACAGGGTTCAGCCCCAGCATTTT	CASSPDRVQPQHF
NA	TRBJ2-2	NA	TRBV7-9	TGTGCCAGCAGCTTAGTAGACAGCCCGGCTACCGGGGAGCTGTTTTTT	CASSLVDSPATGELFF
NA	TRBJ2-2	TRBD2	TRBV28	TGTGCCAGCAGTCCGCTGACTGCAGCGGGAGAGGCCGGGGAGCTGTTTTTT	CASSPLTAAGEAGELFF
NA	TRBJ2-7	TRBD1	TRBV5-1	TGCGCCAGCAGCTCTTTGGTCCAGGGGGCTGACGAGCAGTACTTC	CASSSLVQGADEQYF
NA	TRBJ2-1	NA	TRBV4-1	TGCGCCAGCAGCCAGATAACAGGGCTGCCTACCTACAATGAGCAGTTCTTC	CASSQITGLPTYNEQFF
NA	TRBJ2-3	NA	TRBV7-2	TGTGCCAGCAGCCTTTCCACAGATACGCAGTATTTT	CASSLSTDTQYF
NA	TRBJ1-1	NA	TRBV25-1	TGTGCCAGCAGTTATTCTTTAGCAGGGAACACTGAAGCTTTCTTT	CASSYSLAGNTEAFF
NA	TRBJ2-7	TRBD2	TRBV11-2	TGTGCCAGCAGCAAGGGACTAGCGGATCATTACGAGCAGTACTTC	CASSKGLADHYEQYF
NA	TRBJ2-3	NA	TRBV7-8	TGTGCCAGCAGCTTATCAGGTGGCATTGTAGATACGCAGTATTTT	CASSLSGGIVDTQYF
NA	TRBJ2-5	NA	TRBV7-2	TGTGCCAGCAGCTTAGCCGGGCGGGGAGGAGAGACCCAGTACTTC	CASSLAGRGGETQYF
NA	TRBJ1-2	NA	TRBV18	TGTGCCAGCTCACCATACGGCAGGGCGTTGTCTGGCTACACCTTC	CASSPYGRALSGYTF
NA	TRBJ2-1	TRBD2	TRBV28	TGTGCCAGCAGGTTAGCGGGAGACAATGAGCAGTTCTTC	CASRLAGDNEQFF
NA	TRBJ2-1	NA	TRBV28	TGTGCCAGCAGTTTTGCGGGACGGGTTAATGAGCAGTTCTTC	CASSFAGRVNEQFF
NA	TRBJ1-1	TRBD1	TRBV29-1	TGCAGCGCTGGCCTCCGGGACAGCATGAACACTGAAGCTTTCTTT	CSAGLRDSMNTEAFF
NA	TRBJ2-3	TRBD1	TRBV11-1	TGTGCCAGCAGCACCTGGGACAGGCCAGATACGCAGTATTTT	CASSTWDRPDTQYF
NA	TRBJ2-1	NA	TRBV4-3	TGCGCCAGCAGCCAAGATCGAGGTAACTCCTACAATGAGCAGTTCTTC	CASSQDRGNSYNEQFF
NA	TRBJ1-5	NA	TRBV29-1	TGCAGCGTTTCAGGGGATAATCAGCCCCAGCATTTT	CSVSGDNQPQHF
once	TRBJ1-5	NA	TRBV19	TGTGCCAGTAGTATGACGTGGGATCAGCCCCAGCATTTT	CASSMTWDQPQHF
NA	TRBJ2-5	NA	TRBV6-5	TGTGCCAGCCAGTATTTCGGGCCTGGGGAGACCCAGTACTTC	CASQYFGPGETQYF
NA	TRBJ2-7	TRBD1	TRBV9	TGTGCCAGCAGCGTTTACCGACAGGGTTACGAGCAGTACTTC	CASSVYRQGYEQYF
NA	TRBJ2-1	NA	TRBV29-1	TGCAGCGTTGAGGGCGAGGGGAGCTCCTACAATGAGCAGTTCTTC	CSVEGEGSSYNEQFF
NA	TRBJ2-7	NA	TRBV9	TGTGCCAGCAGCGTAGGTCACAGGGCCTCATCCTACGAGCAGTACTTC	CASSVGHRASSYEQYF
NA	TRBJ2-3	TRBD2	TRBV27	TGTGCCAGCCAGCAAAGCGGGAGGGAGGCAGATACGCAGTATTTT	CASQQSGREADTQYF
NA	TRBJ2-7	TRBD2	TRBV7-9	TGTGCCAGCACCGGCCAGCGGGAGCGGTACGAGCAGTACTTC	CASTGQRERYEQYF
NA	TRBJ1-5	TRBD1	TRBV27	TGTGCCAGCAGTTCCCGACAGGGAGGTCAGCCCCAGCATTTT	CASSSRQGGQPQHF
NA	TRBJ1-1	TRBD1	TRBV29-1	TGCAGCGTAGAGACAGGGATGAACACTGAAGCTTTCTTT	CSVETGMNTEAFF
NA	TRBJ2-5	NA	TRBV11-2	TGTGCCAGCAGCTCGACAGTACAAGAGACCCAGTACTTC	CASSSTVQETQYF
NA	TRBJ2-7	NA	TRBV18	TGTGCCAGCTCACCACCGAATCAGGGAGGTACCTACGAGCAGTACTTC	CASSPPNQGGTYEQYF
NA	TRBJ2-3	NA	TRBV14	TGTGCCAGCAGCCATGGTGCAGATACGCAGTATTTT	CASSHGADTQYF
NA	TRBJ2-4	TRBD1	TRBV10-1	TGCGCCAGCAGTCGGGGCCGGGACAGGCTCACTACCTTAGCCAAAAACATTCAGTACTTC	CASSRGRDRLTTLAKNIQYF
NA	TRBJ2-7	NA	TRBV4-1	TGCGCCAGCAGCCCAGACTCCCGGCTTATCGAGCAGTACTTC	CASSPDSRLIEQYF
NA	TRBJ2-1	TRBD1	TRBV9	TGTGCCAGCAGCGTAGTATCAGGGGGCGGGCACAATGAGCAGTTCTTC	CASSVVSGGGHNEQFF
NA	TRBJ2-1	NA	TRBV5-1	TGCGCCAGCAGCGAAGGGGCTGGCCCCCACAATGAGCAGTTCTTC	CASSEGAGPHNEQFF
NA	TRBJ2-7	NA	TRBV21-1	TGTGCCAGCAGCATTTATCCAGGGCAAAACCACGAGCAGTACTTC	CASSIYPGQNHEQYF
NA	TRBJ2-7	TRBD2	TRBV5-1	TGCGCCAGCAGCTTGGTGGAAGCGGGAGGAGTTTACGAGCAGTACTTC	CASSLVEAGGVYEQYF
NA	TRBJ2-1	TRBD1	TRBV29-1	TGCAGCGTTGAATTAAGATTGGGGACAGGGGTGAACAATGAGCAGTTCTTC	CSVELRLGTGVNNEQFF
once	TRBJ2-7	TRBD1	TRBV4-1	TGCGCCAGCAGCCAAGTTCTCCGGGACAGGGCAAATTTGGCCTACGAGCAGTACTTC	CASSQVLRDRANLAYEQYF
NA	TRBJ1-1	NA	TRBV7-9	TGTGCCAGCAGCCTCCCCATCGGGGCGAACACTGAAGCTTTCTTT	CASSLPIGANTEAFF
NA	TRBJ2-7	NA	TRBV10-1	TGCGCCAGCAGTGAGTCGGGCCAGGGCTACGAGCAGTACTTC	CASSESGQGYEQYF
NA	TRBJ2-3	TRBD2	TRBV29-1	TGCAGCCTGGGCGGCGCGGGAGCAGATACGCAGTATTTT	CSLGGAGADTQYF
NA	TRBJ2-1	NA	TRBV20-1	TGCAGTGCCAGTCGTGGTGAGCAGTTCTTC	CSASRGEQFF
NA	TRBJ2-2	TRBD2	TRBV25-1	TGTGCCAGCAGCGCTACTAGCGGGAGGTACACCGGGGAGCTGTTTTTT	CASSATSGRYTGELFF
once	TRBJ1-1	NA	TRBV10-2	TGCGCCAGCAGTGATGCGGGGAACACTGAAGCTTTCTTT	CASSDAGNTEAFF
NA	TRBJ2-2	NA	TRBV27	TGTGCCAGCAGTTTAGCTGGGTGGTACGAAAATACCGGGGAGCTGTTTTTT	CASSLAGWYENTGELFF
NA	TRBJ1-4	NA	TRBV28	TGTGCCAGCAGTTCCCCGGGACGCCCTGAAAAACTGTTTTTT	CASSSPGRPEKLFF
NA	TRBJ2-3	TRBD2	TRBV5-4	TGTGCCAGCAGCCGAGCTGGAGGACTAGCGGGAGATACGCAGTATTTT	CASSRAGGLAGDTQYF
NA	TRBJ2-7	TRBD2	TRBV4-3	TGCGCCAGCAGCCAACGAACGGGACTAGCGGGAAGCGAGCAGTACTTC	CASSQRTGLAGSEQYF
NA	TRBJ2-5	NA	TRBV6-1	TGTGCCAGCCGTGGACTGGGGGGACAGCAAGAGACCCAGTACTTC	CASRGLGGQQETQYF
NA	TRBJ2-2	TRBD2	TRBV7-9	TGTGCCAGCAGCTATTCAAGCGGGGCGAACACCGGGGAGCTGTTTTTT	CASSYSSGANTGELFF
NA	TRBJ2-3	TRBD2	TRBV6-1	TGTGCCAGCAGTCCCCTAGCGGCCAACACAGATACGCAGTATTTT	CASSPLAANTDTQYF
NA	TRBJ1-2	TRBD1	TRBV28	TGTGCCAGCAGACCCAGGGACAGGGACTATGGCTACACCTTC	CASRPRDRDYGYTF
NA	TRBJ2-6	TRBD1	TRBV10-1	TGCGCCAGCAGTGGTGGCAGGGGGCTCGGAGGGGCCAACGTCCTGACTTTC	CASSGGRGLGGANVLTF
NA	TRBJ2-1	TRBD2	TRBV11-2	TGTGCCAGCAGCCCCGGGACTAGCGGTGAGCAGTTCTTC	CASSPGTSGEQFF
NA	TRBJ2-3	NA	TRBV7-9	TGTGCCAGCAGTAGGGGACTCCGGGATACGCAGTATTTT	CASSRGLRDTQYF
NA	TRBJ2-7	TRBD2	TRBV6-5	TGTGCCAGCAGCCGACTAGCGGGAGCCTCCTACGAGCAGTACTTC	CASSRLAGASYEQYF